The source of this TCR beta chain is a study of cytomegalovirus exposure and HLA in healthy donors. With respect to this clone: Antigen specificity is unknown.

60 Vbeta and 13 Jbeta primers were used in PCR. Clones were read by immunoSEQ multiplex PCR, and TCRdb kept only the in-frame ones, dropping some. The sample shows about 100,000 clones, over 75% of them seen only once. Whole-study results and caveats: A later analysis reportedly found that, within productive TCRs, an Asian-associated ancestry cluster had fewer N-insertions than the mean observed across the roughly 670 donors. In an earlier analysis, most TCR beta V segments were productive about 87% or about 30% of the time. Some 150 TCR beta chains were listed as cytomegalovirus-associated.

The V and J ends lost 7 bases and 0 bases respectively, with 12 bases between them. The CDR3 has 14 residues. Looked up from germline, CDR1 is SEHNR and CDR2 is FQNEAQ (reference sequence). The receptor's source is a man aged 30 to 45 in good health and CMV-seronegative. The sample comprised PBMCs. The chain is built from TRBV7-9 and TRBJ1-2; no clear D. The CDR3 DNA is TGTGCCAGCACGCTAGCCTCGGCTAACTATGGCTACACCTTC. It codes for CASTLASANYGYTF.